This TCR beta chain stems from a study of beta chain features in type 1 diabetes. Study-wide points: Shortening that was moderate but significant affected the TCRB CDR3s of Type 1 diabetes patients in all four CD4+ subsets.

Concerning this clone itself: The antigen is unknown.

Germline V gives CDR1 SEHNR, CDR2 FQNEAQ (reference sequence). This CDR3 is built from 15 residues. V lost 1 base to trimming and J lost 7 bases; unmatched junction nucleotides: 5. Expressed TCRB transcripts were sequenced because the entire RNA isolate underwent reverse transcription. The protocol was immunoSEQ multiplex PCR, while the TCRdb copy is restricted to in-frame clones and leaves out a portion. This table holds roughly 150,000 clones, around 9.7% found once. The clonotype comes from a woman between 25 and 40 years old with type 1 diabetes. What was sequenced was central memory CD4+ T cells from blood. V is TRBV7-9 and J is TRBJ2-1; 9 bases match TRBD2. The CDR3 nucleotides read TGTGCCAGCAGCTTAGACCGCGGGAGGGTTAATGAGCAGTTCTTC. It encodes CASSLDRGRVNEQFF.